The 8 T cell receptor beta chains below come from one sample, sequenced in a study of shared clonotypes between healthy human individuals. Sequencing was performed with immunoSEQ multiplex PCR; in TCRdb, only in-frame clones are kept and a portion is missing. This sample has fewer than 1.4 million clones, with around 78% found just once. Sequencing was performed on memory CD4+ T cells from PBMCs. Regarding subset: CD45RA-negative fraction. The receptors were gathered from a man in his late teens or twenties in good health. Some clones in this sample may be carry-over from other donors' samples.

The chain combines TRBV28 with TRBJ2-2; maybe TRBD1 (7 bases). The V and J ends lost 9 bases and 5 bases respectively, with 19 bases between them. The CDR3 consists of 15 residues. CDR1 and CDR2 (germline): MDHEN, SYDVKM. CDR3 in amino acids: CASAGGGTETGELFF. The DNA for the CDR3 is TGTGCCAGTGCTGGAGGGGGGACAGAGACCGGGGAGCTGTTTTTT.

The V and J genes are TRBV7-2 and TRBJ2-7, with 9 bases matching TRBD2. V trimming: 5 bases; J trimming: 7 bases; junction bases outside the gene matches: 12. Germline-derived CDR1 and CDR2 are SGHTA and FQGNSA. This CDR3 is built from 15 residues. The CDR3 sequence is CASSVKTSGGWEQYF. The CDR3 nucleotides are TGTGCCAGCAGCGTCAAGACTAGCGGAGGGTGGGAGCAGTACTTC.

The V gene is TRBV29-1, the J gene TRBJ2-3; D remains ambiguous. Trimming pared 1 base from V and 2 bases from J, leaving 13 bases between. The CDR3 runs to 15 residues. Per the germline V gene, CDR1 is SQVTM and CDR2 is ANQGSEA. CDR3 sequence: CSVEGKGGYTDTQYF. For the CDR3, the DNA is TGCAGCGTTGAAGGGAAGGGCGGATACACAGATACGCAGTATTTT.

CDR3 coding DNA: TGTGCCATCAGTGAGCGGGGGGCGGGGACCCAGTACTTC. It encodes CAISERGAGTQYF. The chain is built from TRBV10-3 and TRBJ2-5, with TRBD2 as a possible D gene (7 bases). V was trimmed by 2 bases and J by 7 bases, leaving 11 bases between them. The CDR3 is 13 residues long. Germline lookup yields CDR1 ENHRY and CDR2 SYGVKD.

The chain combines TRBV7-9 with TRBJ2-5; D perhaps matches TRBD2 (5 bases). The CDR3 consists of 13 residues. Germline assignment: CDR1 SEHNR and CDR2 FQNEAQ (reference sequence). Trimming removed 6 bases at V and 5 bases at J, with 13 bases between. This CDR3 is CASSHGLGETQYF. The CDR3 bases are TGTGCCAGCAGTCACGGACTGGGGGAGACCCAGTACTTC.

J is TRBJ1-1 and V is TRBV18; 7 bases match TRBD1. Germline V CDR1 and CDR2: KGHSH, LQKENI. J lost 0 bases, V lost 2 bases, and 3 bases had no gene match. The CDR3 extends over 15 amino acids. The CDR3 nucleotides are TGTGCCAGCTCACCAGGGGGACAGCTGAACACTGAAGCTTTCTTT. This sequence encodes CASSPGGQLNTEAFF.

This chain joins TRBV6-5 and TRBJ1-4, with D possibly TRBD1 on 5 matching bases. Germline CDR1 and CDR2: MNHEY and SVGAGI. This CDR3 comprises 16 residues. Trimming cost V 2 bases and J 3 bases, with 13 bases left between them. The CDR3 nucleotides are TGTGCCAGCAGTTACGGAGTAAGGGGTGCTAATGAAAAACTGTTTTTT. This encodes CASSYGVRGANEKLFF.

In regard to this clone: One junction end does not reproduce the germline sequence, and a read error may be involved. The V gene is TRBV30, the J gene TRBJ1-5; 8 bases are shared with TRBD1. The CDR3 loop spans 15 amino acids. Germline CDR1 reads GTSNPN; CDR2 reads SVGIG (reference sequence). The CDR3, as DNA: TGTGCCTGGAGCGACAGGGGATTGTACAATCAGCCCAAGTATTTT. Translation: CAWSDRGLYNQPKYF.